This TCR beta chain was retrieved from a study of CD8+ T cells in alopecia areata. Study at large: Twice a day, 5 to 10 mg of oral tofacitinib was administered to treated patients.

Researchers picked out CD4+ and CD8+ T cells from PBMCs by sorting. Sequencing templates came from extracted RNA that was reverse transcribed into cDNA. Libraries were prepared by immunoSEQ multiplex PCR; TCRdb keeps only in-frame clonotypes and omits some of them. The sample holds 100,000 to 150,000 clones, roughly 50% seen once. CDR1 SQVTM and CDR2 ANQGSEA come from the germline V gene. The V gene end was trimmed by 7 bases and the J gene end by 6 bases; junction bases not matched to a gene: 10. The CDR3 is 13 amino acids. This chain links TRBV29-1 with TRBJ2-7; 9 bases map to TRBD1. The sequence was collected from a human donor with alopecia areata. Sequenced material: CD8+ T cells sorted from blood, taken at week 0. CDR3 sequence (DNA): TGCAGCGCCTCCGGGGACAGGGCATTCGAGCAGTACTTC. Amino acid sequence: CSASGDRAFEQYF.